The 16 T cell receptor beta chains below were found in one sample sequenced in a study of T cell clones after liver transplantation. Clones were sequenced by immunoSEQ multiplex PCR, and TCRdb holds only the in-frame ones, with some missing. The data show 24,000 or so clones, more than 65% seen once. This sample comprised CD4+ T cells from blood, obtained before liver transplant. These receptors were obtained from a human donor who received a liver transplant.

This chain uses TRBV6-6 with TRBJ2-7; 9 bases fit TRBD1. This CDR3 has 13 residues. Germline V gene data show CDR1 as MNHNY and CDR2 as SVGAGI (reference sequence). Unmatched junction bases numbered 11, after V lost 10 bases and J lost 7 bases. CDR3 nucleotide sequence: TGTGCCACCACCGGGACAGGGAGTCGGGAGCAGTACTTC. Translating it yields CATTGTGSREQYF.

The V call is TRBV19, the J call TRBJ2-1; the D is unclear. The V gene lost 3 bases and the J gene lost 4 bases, with 7 bases spanning the gap. CDR3 length equals 13 residues. Germline V CDR1 and CDR2: LNHDA, SQIVND (reference sequence). CDR3 nucleotide sequence: TGTGCCAGTAGTATTAAGACTTACAATGAGCAGTTCTTC. Translation gives CASSIKTYNEQFF. Complete variable domain (other parts from reference TRBV19 and TRBJ2-1): DGGITQSPKYLFRKEGQNVTLSCEQNLNHDAMYWYRQDPGQGLRLIYYSQIVNDFQKGDIAEGYSVSREKKESFPLTVTSAQKNPTAFYLCASSIKTYNEQFFGPGTRLTVL.

J is TRBJ1-5 and V is TRBV6-1, with unresolved D. Trimming cost V 8 bases and J 5 bases, with 7 bases left between them. The CDR3 runs to 11 residues. Germline lookup yields CDR1 MNHNS and CDR2 SASEGT. Here the CDR3 reads CASSSDQPQHF. For the CDR3, the DNA is TGTGCCAGCTCCTCAGATCAGCCCCAGCATTTT.

In its sample, this clone was seen a few times. CDR3 nucleotide sequence: TGTGCCAGCTCACCCATTAACACTGAAGCTTTCTTT. It yields the protein CASSPINTEAFF. The chain uses TRBV18 and TRBJ1-1; D uncertain. CDR1 is KGHSH and CDR2 is LQKENI in the germline V gene. The CDR3 is 12 amino acids. Trimming pared 3 bases from V and 2 bases from J, leaving 4 bases between.

The chain links TRBV18 to TRBJ2-5, with 13 positions matching TRBD2. This CDR3 is built from 15 residues. Germline CDR1 reads KGHSH; CDR2 reads LQKENI. The J segment lost 5 bases and the V segment lost 3 bases, leaving 3 bases of the junction unmatched. CDR3 sequence reads: CASSPQGLAGETQYF. For the CDR3, the DNA is TGTGCCAGCTCACCCCAGGGACTAGCGGGGGAGACCCAGTACTTC. The variable domain in full, completed from reference TRBV18 and TRBJ2-5, reads NAGVMQNPRHLVRRRGQEARLRCSPMKGHSHVYWYRQLPEEGLKFMVYLQKENIIDESGMPKERFSAEFPKEGPSILRIQQVVRGDSAAYFCASSPQGLAGETQYFGPGTRLLVL.

This rearrangement joins TRBV18 to TRBJ1-1, with D hard to call. V was shortened by 4 bases and J by 0 bases, with 12 bases between the two germline ends. Germline CDR1 and CDR2: KGHSH and LQKENI. This CDR3 has 15 amino acids. The CDR3 DNA sequence: TGTGCCAGCTCACAAAGGAGGGATTTGAACACTGAAGCTTTCTTT. The encoded protein is CASSQRRDLNTEAFF.

This sequence joins TRBV2 and TRBJ2-5; D is uncertain. Trimming pared 3 bases from V and 5 bases from J, leaving 10 bases between. CDR1 and CDR2 from the germline V gene are SNHLY and FYNNEI. The CDR3 runs 13 residues. Here the CDR3 DNA reads TGTGCCAGCAGTGACCACGAGCCGGAGACCCAGTACTTC. This codes for CASSDHEPETQYF.

CDR3 sequence reads: CASSRGTGARGTEAFF. The CDR3 bases are TGTGCCAGCAGCCGAGGGACAGGGGCCAGGGGAACTGAAGCTTTCTTT. V and J are TRBV7-8 and TRBJ1-1; 10 nucleotides align to TRBD1. The CDR3 runs 16 residues. After removal of 5 bases from V and 5 bases from J, the junction contained 11 bases not matched to a gene. Germline CDR1 and CDR2: SGHVS and FQNEAQ.

This clone showed up just a few times. J is TRBJ1-2 and V is TRBV10-3; D might be TRBD1 (6 bases). V dropped 4 bases and J dropped 7 bases, with 16 bases sitting between them. CDR3 length equals 14 residues. The V gene's germline CDR1 is ENHRY and CDR2 SYGVKD. The chain's CDR3 is CAISGRDTESGYTF. The CDR3 region has the DNA TGTGCCATCAGTGGAAGGGACACCGAGAGTGGCTACACCTTC.

V gene TRBV7-9 combines with J gene TRBJ2-3, with 9 bases identical to TRBD2. This CDR3 contains 17 residues. CDR1 SEHNR and CDR2 FQNEAQ come from the germline V gene (reference sequence). J gave up 5 bases and V 5 bases, and 14 bases lay outside the gene matches. In DNA form, the CDR3 reads TGTGCCAGCAGCCCCCGACGACGGGCGGGGGGGCGAGATACGCAGTATTTT. Translation: CASSPRRRAGGRDTQYF.

On this clone: Other DNA sequences within the sample encode an identical CDR3. This chain joins TRBV5-1 and TRBJ2-3; D gene unclear. With 0 bases removed from V and 2 bases from J, the gap between germline ends came to 7 bases. Germline V lookup: CDR1 SGHRS, CDR2 YFSETQ. The CDR3 is 14 amino acids. The CDR3 loop reads CASSLGTNTDTQYF. In DNA, the CDR3 is TGCGCCAGCAGCTTGGGGACCAACACAGATACGCAGTATTTT.

V and J are TRBV11-2 and TRBJ2-7; D is possibly TRBD1 (6 bases). Trimming pared 0 bases from V and 6 bases from J, leaving 6 bases between. The CDR3 length is 12 residues. Germline V gives CDR1 SGHAT, CDR2 FQNNGV. CDR3 DNA: TGTGCCAGCAGCTTAGACAGGGGCGAGCAGTACGTC. It codes for CASSLDRGEQYV.

DNA of the CDR3: TGTGCCAGCAGCCTCGACAGACTCTCCTACGAGCAGTACGTC. Protein sequence: CASSLDRLSYEQYV. V gene TRBV11-3 combines with J gene TRBJ2-7, with D perhaps matching TRBD1 (5 bases). The CDR3 covers 14 residues. Germline lookup yields CDR1 SGHNT and CDR2 YENEEA. Trimming took off 5 bases at V and 0 bases at J, with 11 bases between the two ends.

The chain links TRBV28 to TRBJ2-5; TRBD1 might be the D (6 bases). Germline V gene data show CDR1 as MDHEN and CDR2 as SYDVKM. The V end was cut by 3 bases, the J end by 5 bases, with 13 bases between. The CDR3 contains 14 residues. CDR3 protein: CASSFGGRRETQYF. For the CDR3, the DNA is TGTGCCAGCAGTTTTGGGGGCAGGAGGGAGACCCAGTACTTC.

The chain couples TRBV19 to TRBJ1-3; 7 bases align to TRBD1. Looked up from germline, CDR1 is LNHDA and CDR2 is SQIVND (reference sequence). J lost 6 bases, V lost 6 bases, and 8 bases had no gene match. CDR3 length: 14 residues. CDR3 in amino acids: CASRQGLGENTIYF. For the CDR3, the DNA is TGTGCCAGTAGACAGGGGTTAGGTGAAAACACCATATATTTT.

In DNA, the CDR3 is TGTGCCAGTAGTATAGAAGCAGTCATGAACACTGAAGCTTTCTTT. This encodes CASSIEAVMNTEAFF. The genes are TRBV19 and TRBJ1-1; D ambiguous. This CDR3 is built from 15 residues. Per the germline V gene, CDR1 is LNHDA and CDR2 is SQIVND (reference sequence). The V end lost 0 bases, the J end lost 0 bases, and 8 bases lay between the germline ends.